This TCR beta chain was obtained from a study of PD-1 blockade in classical Hodgkin lymphoma. Study-wide results and caveats: Only CD4+ TCR diversity, not CD8+, had risen significantly by C4D1. Compared with healthy donors, newly diagnosed patients reportedly showed lower baseline TCR diversity. Patients newly diagnosed and complete responders had comparable baseline diversity.

This table comes from immunoSEQ multiplex PCR, and its TCRdb copy is limited to in-frame clones, with some not included. The sample lists about 18,000 clones, around 79% occurring once. Each and every patient relapsed after autologous stem cell transplantation, and patients got differing brentuximab vedotin exposure. Progressive disease, partial response or complete response was each patient's best response. As for this clone: Antigen specificity is unknown.

CDR1 is MRHNA, CDR2 SNTAGT, per germline. The germline V and J ends were trimmed by 4 bases and 5 bases, with 9 bases remaining between them. The length of the CDR3 is 13 residues. Sequenced here: peripheral blood mononuclear cells (PBMCs), sampled before the second cycle of nivolumab. The rearrangement links TRBV6-4 to TRBJ1-5; TRBD1 might be the D (5 bases). The sequence came from a human donor with classical Hodgkin lymphoma. Here the CDR3 reads CASSVDRDQPQHF. The CDR3, as DNA: TGTGCCAGCAGTGTCGACAGAGATCAGCCCCAGCATTTT.